This TCR beta chain was identified in a study of T cells after yellow fever vaccination. Study-wide results and caveats: A small share of clonotypes appeared in both CD4 and CD8 compartments.

TCRdb called the 5' RACE reads again in MiXCR, with one record for every CDR3 protein. The sample shows around 600,000 distinct CDR3 sequences, around an eighth of them seen only once. This clonotype was seen a handful of times. The antigen is not known. This CDR3 has 14 residues. V lost 5 bases, J lost 5 bases, and 15 bases lay in between. Germline V CDR1 and CDR2: MNHEY, SVGEGT. The sample in question was PBMCs, obtained on the day of the yellow fever booster vaccination. This receptor was identified in a young man who received the YFV17D yellow fever vaccine. The rearrangement links TRBV6-2 or TRBV6-3 to TRBJ1-1; D unresolved. The chain's CDR3 is CASSPTRAKTEAFF. Here the CDR3 DNA reads TGTGCCAGCAGTCCCACGAGAGCGAAGACTGAAGCTTTCTTT.